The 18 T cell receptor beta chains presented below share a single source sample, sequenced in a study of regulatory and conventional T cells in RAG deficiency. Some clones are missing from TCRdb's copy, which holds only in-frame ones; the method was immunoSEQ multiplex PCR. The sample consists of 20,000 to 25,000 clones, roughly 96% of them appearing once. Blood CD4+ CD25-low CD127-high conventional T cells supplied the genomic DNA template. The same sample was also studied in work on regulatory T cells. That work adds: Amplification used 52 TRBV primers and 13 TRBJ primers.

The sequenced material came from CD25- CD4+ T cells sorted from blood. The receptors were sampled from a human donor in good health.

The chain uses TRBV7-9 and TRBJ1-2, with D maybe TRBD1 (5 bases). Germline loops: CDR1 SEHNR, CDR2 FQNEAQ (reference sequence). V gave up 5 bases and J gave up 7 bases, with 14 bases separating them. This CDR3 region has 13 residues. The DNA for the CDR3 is TGTGCCAGCAGCGCCCGGTCGACAGTTGGCTACACCTTC. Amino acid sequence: CASSARSTVGYTF.

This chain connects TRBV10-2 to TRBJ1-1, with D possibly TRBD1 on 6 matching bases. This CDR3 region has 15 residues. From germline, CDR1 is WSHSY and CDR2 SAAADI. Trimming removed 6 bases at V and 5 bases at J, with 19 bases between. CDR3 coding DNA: TGCGCCAGCAGAGCTCCTAGGGGGGGGGATACTGAAGCTTTCTTT. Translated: CASRAPRGGDTEAFF.

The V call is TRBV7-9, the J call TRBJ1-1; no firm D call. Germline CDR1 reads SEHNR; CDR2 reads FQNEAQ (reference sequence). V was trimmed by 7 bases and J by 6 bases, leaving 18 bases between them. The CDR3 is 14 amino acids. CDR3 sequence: CASIERSKNAEAFF. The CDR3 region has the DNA TGTGCCAGCATCGAAAGAAGCAAGAATGCTGAAGCTTTCTTT. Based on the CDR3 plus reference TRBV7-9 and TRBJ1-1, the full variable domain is DTGVSQNPRHKITKRGQNVTFRCDPISEHNRLYWYRQTLGQGPEFLTYFQNEAQLEKSRLLSDRFSAERPKGSFSTLEIQRTEQGDSAMYLCASIERSKNAEAFFGQGTRLTVV.

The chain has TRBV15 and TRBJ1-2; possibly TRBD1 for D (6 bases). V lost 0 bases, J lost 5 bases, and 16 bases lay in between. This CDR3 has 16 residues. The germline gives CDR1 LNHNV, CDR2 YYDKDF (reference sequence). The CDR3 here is CATSRDQGPTAYGYTF. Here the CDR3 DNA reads TGTGCCACCAGCAGAGATCAGGGGCCTACCGCTTATGGCTACACCTTC.

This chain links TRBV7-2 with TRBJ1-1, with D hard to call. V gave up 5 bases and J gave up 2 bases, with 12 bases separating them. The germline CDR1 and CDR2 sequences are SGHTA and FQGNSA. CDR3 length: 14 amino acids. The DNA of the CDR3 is TGTGCCAGCAGCCCCCAGAGGGAAAACACTGAAGCTTTCTTT. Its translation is CASSPQRENTEAFF.

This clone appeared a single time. The CDR3 sequence is CASSPSGGSGNTIYF. The CDR3, as DNA: TGTGCCAGCAGCCCCTCGGGAGGATCAGGAAACACCATATATTTT. The rearrangement joins TRBV7-9 to TRBJ1-3; unclear D gene. Germline lookup yields CDR1 SEHNR and CDR2 FQNEAQ (reference sequence). V shed 5 bases and J shed 4 bases, with 15 bases lying between them. This CDR3 has 15 amino acids.

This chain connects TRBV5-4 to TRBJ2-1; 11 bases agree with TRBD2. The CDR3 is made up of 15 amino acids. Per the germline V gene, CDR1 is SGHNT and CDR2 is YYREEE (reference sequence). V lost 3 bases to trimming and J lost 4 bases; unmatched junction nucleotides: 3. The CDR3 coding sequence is TGTGCCAGCAGCTCCGGACTAGCGGGTTACAATGAGCAGTTCTTC. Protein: CASSSGLAGYNEQFF. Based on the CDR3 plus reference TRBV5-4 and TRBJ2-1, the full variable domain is ETGVTQSPTHLIKTRGQQVTLRCSSQSGHNTVSWYQQALGQGPQFIFQYYREEENGRGNFPPRFSGLQFPNYSSELNVNALELDDSALYLCASSSGLAGYNEQFFGPGTRLTVL.

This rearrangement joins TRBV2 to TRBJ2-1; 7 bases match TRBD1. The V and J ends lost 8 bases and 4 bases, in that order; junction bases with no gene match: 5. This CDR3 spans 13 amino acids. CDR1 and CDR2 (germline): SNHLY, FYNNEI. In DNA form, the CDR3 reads TGTGCCAGCCTAGGGGACAGTTACAATGAGCAGTTCTTC. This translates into CASLGDSYNEQFF. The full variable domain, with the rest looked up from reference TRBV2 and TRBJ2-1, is EPEVTQTPSHQVTQMGQEVILRCVPISNHLYFYWYRQILGQKVEFLVSFYNNEISEKSEIFDDQFSVERPDGSNFTLKIRSTKLEDSAMYFCASLGDSYNEQFFGPGTRLTVL.

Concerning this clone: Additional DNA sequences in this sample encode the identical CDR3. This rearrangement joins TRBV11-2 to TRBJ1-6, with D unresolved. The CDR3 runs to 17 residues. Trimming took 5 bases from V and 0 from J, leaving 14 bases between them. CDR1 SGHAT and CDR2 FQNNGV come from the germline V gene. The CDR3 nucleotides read TGTGCCAGCAGCCCCCTCTTGGGGAGCTCCTATAATTCACCCCTCCACTTT. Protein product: CASSPLLGSSYNSPLHF.

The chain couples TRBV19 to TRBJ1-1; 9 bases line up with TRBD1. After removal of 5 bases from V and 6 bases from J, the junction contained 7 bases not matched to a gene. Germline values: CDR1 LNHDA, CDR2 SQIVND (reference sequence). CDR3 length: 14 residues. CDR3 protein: CASSRDREYSEAFF. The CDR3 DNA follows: TGTGCCAGTAGTCGGGACAGGGAATACTCTGAAGCTTTCTTT.

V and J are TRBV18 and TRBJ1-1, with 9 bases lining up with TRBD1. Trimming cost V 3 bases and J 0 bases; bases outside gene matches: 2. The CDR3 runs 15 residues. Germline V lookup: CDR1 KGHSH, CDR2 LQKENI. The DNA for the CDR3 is TGTGCCAGCTCACCCCGGGACAGGGTGAACACTGAAGCTTTCTTT. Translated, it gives CASSPRDRVNTEAFF.

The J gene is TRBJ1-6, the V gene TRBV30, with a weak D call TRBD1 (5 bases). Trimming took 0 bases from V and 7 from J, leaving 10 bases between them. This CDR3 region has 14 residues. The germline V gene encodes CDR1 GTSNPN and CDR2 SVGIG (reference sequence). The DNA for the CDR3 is TGTGCCTGGAGTGTAGGACAAATGAATTCACCCCTCCACTTT. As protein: CAWSVGQMNSPLHF.

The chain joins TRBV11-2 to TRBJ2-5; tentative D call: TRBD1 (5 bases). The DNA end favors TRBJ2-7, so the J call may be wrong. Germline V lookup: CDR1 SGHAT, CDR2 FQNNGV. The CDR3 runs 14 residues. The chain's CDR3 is CASSSPAGWYEQYF. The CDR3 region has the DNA TGTGCCAGCAGCTCTCCGGCAGGGTGGTACGAGCAGTACTTC.

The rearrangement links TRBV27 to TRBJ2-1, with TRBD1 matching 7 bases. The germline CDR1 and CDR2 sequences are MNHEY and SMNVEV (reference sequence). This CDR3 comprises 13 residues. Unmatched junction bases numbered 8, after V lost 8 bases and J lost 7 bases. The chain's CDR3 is CASQGVARNEQFF. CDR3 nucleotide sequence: TGTGCCAGCCAGGGGGTGGCTCGGAATGAGCAGTTCTTC.

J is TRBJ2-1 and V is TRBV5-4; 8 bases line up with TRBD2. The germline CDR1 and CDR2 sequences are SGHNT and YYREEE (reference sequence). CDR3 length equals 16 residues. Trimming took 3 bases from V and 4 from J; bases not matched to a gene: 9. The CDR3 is CASSSRTSGIYNEQFF. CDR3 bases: TGTGCCAGCAGCTCAAGAACTAGCGGAATTTACAATGAGCAGTTCTTC.

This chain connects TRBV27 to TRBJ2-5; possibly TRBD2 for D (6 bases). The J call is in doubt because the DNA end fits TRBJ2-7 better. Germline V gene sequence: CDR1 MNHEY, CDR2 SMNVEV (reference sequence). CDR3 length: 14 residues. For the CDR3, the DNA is TGTGCCAGCAGTTTAGCGGGGATCCTGCACGAGCAGTACTTC. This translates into CASSLAGILHEQYF.

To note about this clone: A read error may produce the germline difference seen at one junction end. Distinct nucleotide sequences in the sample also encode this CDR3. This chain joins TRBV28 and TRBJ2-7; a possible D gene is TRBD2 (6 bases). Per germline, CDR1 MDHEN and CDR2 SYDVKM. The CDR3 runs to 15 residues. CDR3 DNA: TGCGCCAGCAGCCCTAGGGGAGGCCTCTCCTACGAGCAGTACTTC. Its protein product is CASSPRGGLSYEQYF.

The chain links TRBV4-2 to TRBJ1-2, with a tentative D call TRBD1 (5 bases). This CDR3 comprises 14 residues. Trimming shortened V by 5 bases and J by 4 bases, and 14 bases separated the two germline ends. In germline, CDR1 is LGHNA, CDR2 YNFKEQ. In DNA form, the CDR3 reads TGTGCCAGCAGCAGGCGGGACGGTTCCTATGGCTACACCTTC. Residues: CASSRRDGSYGYTF.